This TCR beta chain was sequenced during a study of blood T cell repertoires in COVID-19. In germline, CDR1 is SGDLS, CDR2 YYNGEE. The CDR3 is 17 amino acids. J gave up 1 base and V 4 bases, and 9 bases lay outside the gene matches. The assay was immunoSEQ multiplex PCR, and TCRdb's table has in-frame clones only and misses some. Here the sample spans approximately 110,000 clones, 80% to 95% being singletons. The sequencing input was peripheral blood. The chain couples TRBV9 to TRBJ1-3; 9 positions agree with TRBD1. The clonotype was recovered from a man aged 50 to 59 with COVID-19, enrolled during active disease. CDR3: CASSSALQGASGNTIYF. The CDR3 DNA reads TGTGCCAGCAGCAGTGCCCTACAGGGGGCATCTGGAAACACCATATATTTT.